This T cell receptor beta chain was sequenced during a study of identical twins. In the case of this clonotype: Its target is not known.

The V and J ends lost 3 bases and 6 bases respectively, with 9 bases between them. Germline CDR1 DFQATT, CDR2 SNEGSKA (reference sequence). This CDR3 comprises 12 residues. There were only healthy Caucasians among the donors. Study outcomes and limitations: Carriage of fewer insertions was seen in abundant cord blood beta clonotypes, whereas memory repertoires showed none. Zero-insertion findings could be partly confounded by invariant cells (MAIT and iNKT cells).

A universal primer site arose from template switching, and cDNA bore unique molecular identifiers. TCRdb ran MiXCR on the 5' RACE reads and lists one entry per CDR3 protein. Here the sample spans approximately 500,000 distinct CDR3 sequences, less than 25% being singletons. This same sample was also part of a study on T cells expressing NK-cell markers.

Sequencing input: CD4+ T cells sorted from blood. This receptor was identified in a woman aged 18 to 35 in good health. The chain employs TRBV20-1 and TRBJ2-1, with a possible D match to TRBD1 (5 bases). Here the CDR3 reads CSASMGPNEQFF. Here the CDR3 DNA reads TGCAGTGCTAGTATGGGGCCCAATGAGCAGTTCTTC.